This T cell receptor (beta chain) was sequenced during a study of cytomegalovirus exposure and HLA in healthy donors (TCRdb year 2017). General notes on the study: According to a later analysis, the 120 or so validation repertoires were produced on the same platform as the approximately 690 repertoires of the first cohort. High-throughput TCR immunosequencing, statistical association of individual TCRs with disease status, and machine learning were combined to predict cytomegalovirus infection status. A separate validation cohort of about 110 different subjects was used in addition to the approximately 640-subject first cohort. The study aimed to test whether cataloging public T cell receptors could reveal signatures of past pathogen exposure. Here is what the overall study found, with its caveats: In vitro tests confirmed that three of the cytomegalovirus-associated TCR beta chains recognize cytomegalovirus antigens. In the study, some 180 TCR beta chains were listed as associated with cytomegalovirus. Of the cluster scores, 90% to 95% were above 0 in a later analysis, which found that TCRs clustered in the first cohort also tended to co-occur in the 95 to 150 validation repertoires. Most TCR sequences were seen in very few donors, while some public TCRs were found in many individuals. Cytomegalovirus status was reported to be diagnosed by the classifier with high specificity and sensitivity in both the original and validation cohorts. A later analysis had no HLA typing for the validation cohort, so co-occurrence there was scored across all 130 or so repertoires. The authors suggested that the approach could potentially be generalized to other disease states and immunological phenotypes.

The donors belonged to the validation cohort of about 110 subjects, which was separate from the approximately 700-subject first cohort. The junction carries 10 bases between V and J, which are trimmed by 5 bases and 6 bases respectively. Inclusive of the bounding cysteine and phenylalanine, the CDR3 is 12 residues long. The CDR3 DNA has 36 bases and is translated from base 1. Looking up the germline V gene yields CDR1 SGHAT and CDR2 FQNNGV. The method was the immunoSEQ multiplex PCR assay. As for how the authors treated the data: To diagnose cytomegalovirus status from the catalog of TCR beta chain sequences, a statistical classification framework was built. The table comes from immuneACCESS by way of TCRdb, which keeps in-frame sequences with V and J called. Part of the clones is missing from these tables; in studies checked, under half for an unresolved V gene and the rest for unknown reasons. The V and J calls and clone size were taken over from that table, and D and trimming were inferred from the DNA. Counted in this sample were hundreds of thousands of clones; 86% of them appeared once. 1% to 1.5% of the sample belongs to the ten largest clones.

Regarding this clone: Its antigen specificity is not known. Per-nucleotide qualities are absent, and no much larger clonotype sits a single base away.

The specimen was PBMCs. The clonotype comes from a woman aged 25-40 years in good health and CMV-seropositive. Recombination connected TRBV11-2 to TRBJ1-1; TRBD1 might be the D gene, on 5 matching bases. The nucleotide sequence reads as follows: TGTGCCAGCAGCCAAGGGGCCGCTGAAGCTTTCTTT. It specifies CASSQGAAEAFF.